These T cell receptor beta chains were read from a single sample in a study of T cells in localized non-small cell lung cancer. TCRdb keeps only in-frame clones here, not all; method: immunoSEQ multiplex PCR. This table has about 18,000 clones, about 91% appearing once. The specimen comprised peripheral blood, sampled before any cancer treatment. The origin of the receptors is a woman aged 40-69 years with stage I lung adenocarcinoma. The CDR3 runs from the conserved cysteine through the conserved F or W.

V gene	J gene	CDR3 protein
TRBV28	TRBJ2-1	CASSFTHGGRSYNEQFF
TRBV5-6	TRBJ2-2	CASSSWTGKFAGELFF
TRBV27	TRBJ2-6	CASSLDSSGANVLTF
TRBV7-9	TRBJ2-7	CASSLPDSGKQYF
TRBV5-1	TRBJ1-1	CASSLGTGSNTEAFF
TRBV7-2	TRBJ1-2	CASTEGRGNYGYTF
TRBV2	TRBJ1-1	CASRGDGLNTEAFF
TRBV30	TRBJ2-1	CAWSGKGLAGIEQFF
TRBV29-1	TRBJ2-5	CSGLLATGETQYF
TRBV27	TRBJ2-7	CASSLGSGIYEQYF
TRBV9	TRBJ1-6	CASSPGDNSPLHF
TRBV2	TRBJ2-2	CASSELGRGYTGELFF
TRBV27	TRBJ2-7	CASSLPRQSNYEQYF
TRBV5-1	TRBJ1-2	CASSLEQGARYTF
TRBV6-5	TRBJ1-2	CASARDRDYGYTF
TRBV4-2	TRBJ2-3	CASSQDWTVSGDTQYF
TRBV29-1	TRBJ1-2	CSVGSGSNYGYTF
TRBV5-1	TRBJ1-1	CASSWDRNTEAFF